The 10 T cell receptor delta chains below all came from one sample that was sequenced in a study of Vδ1+ human thymocytes. General study findings and limits: Thymic TRG and TRD repertoires appeared highly polyclonal.

RNA was extracted from the cells and then reverse transcribed. Multiplex PCR used pooled V-gene forward primers and a constant-region reverse primer to amplify CDR3s. TCRdb reanalysed the multiplex PCR reads with CATT. The sample shows some 54,000 delta-chain clones, around 15% of them seen only once. These TCRs are of unknown antigen specificity. Sequenced sample: Vdelta1+ gamma-delta thymocytes from the thymus. Regarding subset: FACS-sorted CD3+ TCRalphabeta- TCRVdelta1+ TCRVdelta2- thymocytes. These receptor sequences come from a boy under two years old who had congenital heart surgery.

The chain uses TRDV1 and TRDJ1; 10 nucleotides match TRDD3. The CDR3 has 19 amino acids. Germline CDR1 TSWWSYY, CDR2 QGS. V lost 4 bases, J lost 2 bases, and 16 bases stayed unmatched. CDR3 sequence (DNA): TGTGCTCTTGGGGCTGCTTTCTGGTGGGGGATACACGCGACCGATAAACTCATCTTT. Its protein product is CALGAAFWWGIHATDKLIF.

This rearrangement joins TRDV1 to TRDJ1; TRDD3 aligns across 7 bases. Germline V gene sequence: CDR1 TSWWSYY, CDR2 QGS. CDR3 size: 18 residues. Trimming cost V 4 bases and J 1 base; bases outside gene matches: 15. CDR3 amino acids: CALGGVPYWGSGTDKLIF. In nucleotides, the CDR3 is TGTGCTCTTGGGGGGGTTCCTTACTGGGGATCCGGCACCGATAAACTCATCTTT.

To note about this clone: With a much larger clone just one base away, this may be a read error. This chain connects TRDV2 to TRDJ1, with 8 bases identical to TRDD3. The germline gives CDR1 GEAIGNYY, CDR2 EKD. V shed 4 bases, J shed 2 bases, and the junction held 11 bases outside the gene matches. The CDR3 has 16 residues. Here the CDR3 reads CACDQLVLGDTDKLIF. In DNA, the CDR3 is TGTGCCTGTGATCAGCTTGTGTTGGGGGATACCGATAAACTCATCTTT.

The genes are TRDV1 and TRDJ1; a weak D match, TRDD2 (5 bases). This CDR3 has 18 residues. Trimming removed 4 bases from V and 0 bases from J, with 21 bases in between. The V gene's germline CDR1 is TSWWSYY and CDR2 QGS. CDR3 in DNA: TGTGCTCTTGGGGGTCTTTTCCCCCCAGATCCTAACACCGATAAACTCATCTTT. Its translation: CALGGLFPPDPNTDKLIF.

This clone was detected only a few times. The chain recombines TRDV1 with TRDJ1, with 7 bases lining up with TRDD3. J gave up 3 bases and V 1 base, and 11 bases lay outside the gene matches. This CDR3 has 17 residues. Germline CDR1 is TSWWSYY and CDR2 is QGS. The CDR3 region has the DNA TGTGCTCTTGGGGAACGGGGCCGACTGGGGAAGGCCGATAAACTCATCTTT. This translates into CALGERGRLGKADKLIF.

This clone was detected only once. This chain joins TRDV1 and TRDJ1; maybe TRDD3 (6 bases). This CDR3 is 18 amino acids long. The V end was cut by 5 bases, the J end by 2 bases, with 24 bases between. The germline V gene has CDR1 TSWWSYY and CDR2 QGS. This CDR3 reads CALGSPGGALWGTDKLIF. The CDR3 DNA reads TGTGCTCTTGGGTCCCCCGGGGGGGCCCTGTGGGGGACCGATAAACTCATCTTT.

This clone is judged medium-sized (0.01 to 0.1%). The rearrangement uses TRDV2 and TRDJ1; 13 nucleotides line up with TRDD3. Unmatched junction bases numbered 25, after V lost 8 bases and J lost 5 bases. The CDR3 contains 20 residues. Per the germline V gene, CDR1 is GEAIGNYY and CDR2 is EKD. CDR3 bases: TGTGCCTCCGAACACGGGTATACTGGGGGATACGCGCGGGAGGTAGATAAACTCATCTTT. Encoded protein: CASEHGYTGGYAREVDKLIF.

V is TRDV1 and J is TRDJ1; TRDD3 agrees at 10 bases. Trimming at V came to 0 bases and at J to 4 bases, leaving 14 bases not matched to a gene. The CDR3 spans 19 residues. The germline V gene encodes CDR1 TSWWSYY and CDR2 QGS. The CDR3, as DNA: TGTGCTCTTGGGGAACTCCCCTTCCAAACTTCTGGGGGATACGATAAACTCATCTTT. It codes for CALGELPFQTSGGYDKLIF.

The chain joins TRDV1 to TRDJ1; possible D gene TRDD3, 6 bases. This CDR3 contains 14 residues. Between the trimmed V and J ends, which lost 3 bases and 1 base, there was a span of 9 bases. CDR1 is TSWWSYY, CDR2 QGS, per germline. The CDR3 nucleotides read TGTGCTCTTGGGGAGTGGGGGTTCACCGATAAACTCATCTTT. Translated, it gives CALGEWGFTDKLIF.

The table lists this clone with a few counts. The V and J genes are TRDV1 and TRDJ1; 10 bases are a match to TRDD3. The CDR3 length is 18 residues. Germline V lookup: CDR1 TSWWSYY, CDR2 QGS. V lost 2 bases and J lost 3; bases outside the gene matches: 12. CDR3 residues: CALGEWTGGCHHADKLIF. The CDR3 DNA reads as TGTGCTCTTGGGGAATGGACTGGGGGATGCCACCACGCCGATAAACTCATCTTT.